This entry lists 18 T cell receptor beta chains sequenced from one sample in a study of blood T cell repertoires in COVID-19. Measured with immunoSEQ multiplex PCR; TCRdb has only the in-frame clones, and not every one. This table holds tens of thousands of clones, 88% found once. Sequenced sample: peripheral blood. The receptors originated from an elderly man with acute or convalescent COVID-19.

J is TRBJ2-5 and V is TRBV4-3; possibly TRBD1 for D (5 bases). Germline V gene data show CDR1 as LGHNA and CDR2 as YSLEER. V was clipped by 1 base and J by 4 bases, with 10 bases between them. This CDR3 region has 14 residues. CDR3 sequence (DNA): TGCGCCAGCAGCCAAGGTCAAGGGGCAGAGACCCAGTACTTC. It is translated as CASSQGQGAETQYF.

In DNA, the CDR3 is TGTGCCAGCAGTTACGTACTTTATAGCGAGCAGTACTTC. Translating gives CASSYVLYSEQYF. The V gene is TRBV6-2 or TRBV6-3, the J gene TRBJ2-7, with D uncertain. Germline V gene data show CDR1 as MNHEY and CDR2 as SVGEGT. Trimming pared 2 bases from V and 6 bases from J, leaving 11 bases between. The CDR3 is 13 amino acids.

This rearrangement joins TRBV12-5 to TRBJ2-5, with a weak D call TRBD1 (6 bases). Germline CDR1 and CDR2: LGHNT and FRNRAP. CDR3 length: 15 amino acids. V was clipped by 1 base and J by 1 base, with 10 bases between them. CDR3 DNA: TGTGCTAGTGGTTTGGGCGGACAGTTCCAAGAGACCCAGTACTTC. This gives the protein CASGLGGQFQETQYF.

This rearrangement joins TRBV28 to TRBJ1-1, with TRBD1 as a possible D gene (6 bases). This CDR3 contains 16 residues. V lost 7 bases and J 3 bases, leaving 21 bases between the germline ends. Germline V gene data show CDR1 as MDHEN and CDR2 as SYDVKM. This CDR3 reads CASTPGGGPLDTEAFF. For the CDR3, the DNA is TGTGCCAGCACCCCCGGGGGGGGGCCCCTTGACACTGAAGCTTTCTTT.

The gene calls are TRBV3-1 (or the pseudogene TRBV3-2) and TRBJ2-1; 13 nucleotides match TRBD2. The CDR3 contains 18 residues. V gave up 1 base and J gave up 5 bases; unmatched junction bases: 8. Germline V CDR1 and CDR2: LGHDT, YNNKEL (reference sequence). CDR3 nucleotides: TGTGCCAGCAGCCAAGTGACTAGCGGGAGGTCGCGGGACAATGAGCAGTTCTTC. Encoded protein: CASSQVTSGRSRDNEQFF.

The CDR3: CASSQAATGDEQYF. In DNA form, the CDR3 reads TGTGCCAGCAGCCAAGCCGCGACAGGGGACGAGCAGTACTTC. This rearrangement joins TRBV3-1 (or the pseudogene TRBV3-2) to TRBJ2-7; 8 bases fit TRBD1. V was clipped by 1 base and J by 5 bases; unmatched bases: 4. The CDR3 sequence is 14 residues long. Germline V gives CDR1 LGHDT, CDR2 YNNKEL (reference sequence).

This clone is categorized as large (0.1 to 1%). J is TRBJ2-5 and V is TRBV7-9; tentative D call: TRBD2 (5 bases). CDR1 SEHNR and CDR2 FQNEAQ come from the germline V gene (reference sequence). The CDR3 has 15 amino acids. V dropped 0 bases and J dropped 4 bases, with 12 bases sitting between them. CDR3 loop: CASSLATGIGETQYF. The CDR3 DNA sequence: TGTGCCAGCAGCTTAGCGACGGGGATCGGAGAGACCCAGTACTTC.

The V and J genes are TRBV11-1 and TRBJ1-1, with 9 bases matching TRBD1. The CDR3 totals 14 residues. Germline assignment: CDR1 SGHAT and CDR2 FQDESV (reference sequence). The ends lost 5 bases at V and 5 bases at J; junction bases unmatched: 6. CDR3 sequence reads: CASSRQGGLTEAFF. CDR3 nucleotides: TGTGCCAGCAGCCGACAGGGGGGGTTGACTGAAGCTTTCTTT.

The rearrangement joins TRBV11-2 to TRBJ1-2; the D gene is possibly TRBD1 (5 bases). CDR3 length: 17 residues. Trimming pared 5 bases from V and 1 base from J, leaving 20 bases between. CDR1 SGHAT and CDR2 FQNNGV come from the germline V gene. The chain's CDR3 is CASSPPGAGPLNYGYTF. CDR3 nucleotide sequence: TGTGCCAGCAGCCCCCCCGGTGCGGGGCCACTTAACTATGGCTACACCTTC. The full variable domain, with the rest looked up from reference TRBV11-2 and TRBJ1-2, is EAGVAQSPRYKIIEKRQSVAFWCNPISGHATLYWYQQILGQGPKLLIQFQNNGVVDDSQLPKDRFSAERLKGVDSTLKIQPAKLEDSAVYLCASSPPGAGPLNYGYTFGSGTRLTVV.

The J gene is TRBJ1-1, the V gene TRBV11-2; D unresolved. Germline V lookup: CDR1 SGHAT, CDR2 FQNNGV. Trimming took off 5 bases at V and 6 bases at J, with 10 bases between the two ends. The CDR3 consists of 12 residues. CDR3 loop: CASSPLRSEAFF. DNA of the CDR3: TGTGCCAGCAGCCCCCTCCGGTCTGAAGCTTTCTTT.

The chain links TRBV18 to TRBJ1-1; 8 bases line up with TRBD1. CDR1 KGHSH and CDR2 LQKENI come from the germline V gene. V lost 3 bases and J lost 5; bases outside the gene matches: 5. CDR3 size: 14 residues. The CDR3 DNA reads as TGTGCCAGCTCACCGCAGACAGGGGAAACTGAAGCTTTCTTT. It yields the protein CASSPQTGETEAFF.

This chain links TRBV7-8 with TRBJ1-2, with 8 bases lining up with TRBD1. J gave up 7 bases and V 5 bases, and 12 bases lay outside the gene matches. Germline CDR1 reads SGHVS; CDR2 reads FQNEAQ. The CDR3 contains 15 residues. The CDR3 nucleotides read TGTGCCAGCAGCGCCTTAACAGGGGGAGGAAGTGGCTACACCTTC. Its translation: CASSALTGGGSGYTF.

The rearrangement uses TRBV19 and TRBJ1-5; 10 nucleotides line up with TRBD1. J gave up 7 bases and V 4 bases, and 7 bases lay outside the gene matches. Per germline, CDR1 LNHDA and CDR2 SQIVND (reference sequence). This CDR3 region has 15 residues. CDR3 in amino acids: CASSSLTGGGQPQHF. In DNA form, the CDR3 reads TGTGCCAGTAGTAGCTTGACAGGGGGCGGCCAGCCCCAGCATTTT.

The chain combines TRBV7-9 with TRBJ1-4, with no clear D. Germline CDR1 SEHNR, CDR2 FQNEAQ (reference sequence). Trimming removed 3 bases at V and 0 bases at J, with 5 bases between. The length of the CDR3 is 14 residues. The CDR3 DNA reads TGTGCCAGCAGCTTTGGAGCAACTAATGAAAAACTGTTTTTT. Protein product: CASSFGATNEKLFF.

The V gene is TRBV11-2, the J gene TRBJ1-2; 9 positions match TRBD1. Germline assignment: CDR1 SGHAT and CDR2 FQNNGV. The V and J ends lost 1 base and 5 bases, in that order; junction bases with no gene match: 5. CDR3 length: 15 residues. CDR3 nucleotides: TGTGCCAGCAGCTTAGGACGGGACAGGGTTTATGGCTACACCTTC. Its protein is CASSLGRDRVYGYTF.

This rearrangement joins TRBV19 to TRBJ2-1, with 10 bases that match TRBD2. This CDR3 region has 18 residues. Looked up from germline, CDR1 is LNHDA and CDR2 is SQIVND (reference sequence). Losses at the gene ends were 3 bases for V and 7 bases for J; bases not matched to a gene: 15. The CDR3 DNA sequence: TGTGCCAGTAGTATCCCGGGGTTGGGAGCGGGAGGGAGGAATGAGCAGTTCTTC. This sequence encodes CASSIPGLGAGGRNEQFF.

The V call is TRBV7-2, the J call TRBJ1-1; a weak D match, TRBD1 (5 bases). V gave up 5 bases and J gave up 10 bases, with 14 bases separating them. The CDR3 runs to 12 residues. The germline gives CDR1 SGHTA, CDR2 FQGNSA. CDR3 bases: TGTGCCAGCAGCCCTCGGGGGGATAGAGCTTTCTTT. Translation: CASSPRGDRAFF.

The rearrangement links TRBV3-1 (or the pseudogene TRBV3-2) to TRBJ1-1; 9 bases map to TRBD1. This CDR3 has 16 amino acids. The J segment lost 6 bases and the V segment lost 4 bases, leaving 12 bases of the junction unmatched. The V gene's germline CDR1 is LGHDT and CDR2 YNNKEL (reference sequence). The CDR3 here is CASSPGTGSIMAEAFF. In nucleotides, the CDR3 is TGTGCCAGCAGCCCCGGGACAGGGAGTATAATGGCTGAAGCTTTCTTT.